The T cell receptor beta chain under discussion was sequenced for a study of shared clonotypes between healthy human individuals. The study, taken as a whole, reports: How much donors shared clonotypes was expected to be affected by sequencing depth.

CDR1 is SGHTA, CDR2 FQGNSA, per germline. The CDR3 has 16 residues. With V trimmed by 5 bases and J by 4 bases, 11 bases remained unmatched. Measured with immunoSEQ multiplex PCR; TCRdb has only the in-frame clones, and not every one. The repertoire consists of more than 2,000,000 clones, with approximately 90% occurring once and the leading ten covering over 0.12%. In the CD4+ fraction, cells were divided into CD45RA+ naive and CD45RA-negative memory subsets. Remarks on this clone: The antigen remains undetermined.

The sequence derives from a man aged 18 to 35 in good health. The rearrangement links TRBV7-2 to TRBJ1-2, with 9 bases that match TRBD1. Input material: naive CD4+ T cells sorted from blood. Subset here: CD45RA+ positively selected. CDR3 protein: CASSPGTGRPFYGYTF. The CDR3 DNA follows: TGTGCCAGCAGCCCCGGGACAGGGAGGCCGTTCTATGGCTACACCTTC.